A selection of T cell receptor beta chains follows, all from one sample in a study of T cell responses to AZD1222 COVID-19 vaccine. Clones were read by immunoSEQ multiplex PCR, and TCRdb kept only the in-frame ones, dropping some. The sample holds around 170,000 clones; roughly 93% are singletons and the top ten take over 0.85%. Sequenced here: peripheral blood, sampled on day 0 of AZD1222 vaccination. Receptor source: an adult in good health. CDR3s include the opening cysteine and the closing phenylalanine or tryptophan. D genes are given only for firm matches. Not all rows give a size; the values are once, few, many and, for expanded clones, a class.

v_gene,abundance,j_gene,d_gene,CDR3aa,CDR3nt
TRBV15,-,TRBJ2-5,-,CATSRVKRDEETQYF,TGTGCCACCAGCAGAGTAAAAAGGGACGAAGAGACCCAGTACTTC
TRBV10-3,-,TRBJ1-2,TRBD1,CAVGDSPIYGYTF,TGTGCCGTAGGGGACAGTCCTATCTATGGCTACACCTTC
TRBV19,once,TRBJ1-2,TRBD1,CASSVDRDRGQHGYTF,TGTGCCAGTAGTGTGGACCGGGACAGGGGGCAGCATGGCTACACCTTC
TRBV10-1,-,TRBJ1-2,TRBD1,CASRQGLRRGYTF,TGCGCCAGCAGACAGGGGCTTAGGAGGGGCTACACCTTC
TRBV7-9,-,TRBJ2-1,TRBD1,CASSLRPVRGDRSYNEQFF,TGTGCCAGCAGCTTACGACCCGTCAGGGGGGACAGGTCCTACAATGAGCAGTTCTTC
TRBV6-2/TRBV6-3,-,TRBJ1-4,-,CASSYSRTALSEKLFF,TGTGCCAGCAGTTACTCCCGGACAGCACTATCCGAAAAACTGTTTTTT
TRBV7-9,once,TRBJ2-1,TRBD1,CASSLLGTEAIYNEQFF,TGTGCCAGCAGCTTACTTGGGACAGAAGCTATATACAATGAGCAGTTCTTC
TRBV4-3,-,TRBJ1-1,-,CASSQAGVSGTFF,TGCGCCAGCAGCCAAGCGGGGGTATCAGGAACTTTCTTT
TRBV7-9,-,TRBJ2-1,-,CASSPPGWRSSYNEQFF,TGTGCCAGCAGCCCCCCCGGATGGCGGAGCTCCTACAATGAGCAGTTCTTC
TRBV11-2,-,TRBJ1-1,TRBD1,CASSSTGGKNTEAFF,TGTGCCAGCAGCTCAACAGGGGGCAAAAACACTGAAGCTTTCTTT
TRBV3-1/TRBV3-2,-,TRBJ1-2,-,CASSPRDTVYGYTF,TGTGCCAGCAGCCCTCGGGACACTGTTTATGGCTACACCTTC
TRBV4-2,-,TRBJ1-2,-,CASTDSGGNYGYTF,TGTGCCAGCACCGATTCGGGGGGGAACTATGGCTACACCTTC
TRBV10-1,-,TRBJ2-1,-,CASSPLEGEVNEQFF,TGCGCCAGCAGTCCCCTAGAGGGGGAAGTGAATGAGCAGTTCTTC
TRBV9,-,TRBJ1-3,TRBD1,CASSLRDRTNSGNTIYF,TGTGCCAGCAGCCTCCGGGACAGGACCAACTCTGGAAACACCATATATTTT
TRBV4-2,-,TRBJ1-1,TRBD1,CASSQVIQGSDPTEAFF,TGTGCCAGCAGCCAGGTTATACAGGGGTCCGATCCTACTGAAGCTTTCTTT
TRBV28,-,TRBJ1-4,TRBD1,CASSPIGTGRVGLFF,TGTGCCAGCAGTCCAATCGGGACAGGGAGGGTGGGACTGTTTTTT
TRBV10-2,-,TRBJ2-1,-,CASTLYNEQFF,TGCGCCAGTACTCTCTACAATGAGCAGTTCTTC
TRBV6-4,-,TRBJ2-7,TRBD2,CARKTSGRGKSYEQYF,TGTGCCAGAAAGACTAGCGGGAGAGGAAAATCCTACGAGCAGTACTTC
TRBV6-5,-,TRBJ2-7,-,CASSPRELRSYEQYF,TGTGCCAGCAGTCCAAGGGAACTACGCTCCTACGAGCAGTACTTC
TRBV6-5,-,TRBJ2-7,-,CASSYAQFTYEQYF,TGTGCCAGCAGTTACGCCCAGTTTACCTACGAGCAGTACTTC
TRBV9,-,TRBJ2-2,-,CASSSTSYPNTGELFF,TGTGCCAGCAGCTCGACGAGCTACCCGAACACCGGGGAGCTGTTTTTT
TRBV15,-,TRBJ2-3,-,CATSRPGGRFRTDTQYF,TGTGCCACCAGCAGGCCCGGTGGCCGTTTTCGCACAGATACGCAGTATTTT
TRBV7-2,once,TRBJ1-5,-,CASSPGFGFWPQHF,TGTGCCAGCAGCCCCGGGTTTGGATTCTGGCCCCAGCATTTT
TRBV6-5,few,TRBJ1-1,-,CASSPRTVKNTEAFF,TGTGCCAGCAGTCCCAGGACGGTAAAGAACACTGAAGCTTTCTTT
TRBV4-3,-,TRBJ2-3,TRBD1,CASSQEAGTGRPYTDTQYF,TGCGCCAGCAGCCAAGAAGCTGGGACAGGGCGACCCTACACAGATACGCAGTATTTT
TRBV29-1,-,TRBJ1-1,-,CSVEGAWGDTEAFF,TGCAGCGTTGAGGGGGCATGGGGGGACACTGAAGCTTTCTTT
TRBV6-4,-,TRBJ1-1,-,CASSEVRGGEAFF,TGTGCCAGCAGTGAAGTCAGGGGTGGCGAAGCTTTCTTT
TRBV13,-,TRBJ2-4,-,CASSLTKAKNIQYF,TGTGCCAGCAGCCTCACGAAGGCCAAAAACATTCAGTACTTC
TRBV3-1/TRBV3-2,few,TRBJ1-1,-,CASSQYRNTEAFF,TGTGCCAGCAGCCAATATCGGAACACTGAAGCTTTCTTT
TRBV3-1/TRBV3-2,-,TRBJ2-6,-,CASGPQGRGANVLTF,TGTGCCAGCGGACCCCAGGGGCGTGGGGCCAACGTCCTGACTTTC
TRBV27,once,TRBJ1-1,-,CASSSHGLAKAEAFF,TGTGCCAGCAGTTCCCATGGGCTGGCCAAGGCTGAAGCTTTCTTT
TRBV5-1,-,TRBJ1-2,-,CASRHNPSDTYGYTF,TGCGCCAGCAGACATAACCCCTCAGATACATATGGCTACACCTTC
TRBV5-6,-,TRBJ1-6,-,CASSWAGRDSSPLHF,TGTGCCAGCAGCTGGGCAGGGAGAGACAGTTCACCCCTCCACTTT
TRBV19,-,TRBJ2-1,-,CASSIGGNNEQFF,TGTGCCAGTAGTATCGGCGGGAACAATGAGCAGTTCTTC
TRBV12-3/TRBV12-4,-,TRBJ1-1,-,CASSLRARAQAFF,TGTGCCAGCAGTTTAAGGGCCAGGGCGCAAGCTTTCTTT
TRBV24-1,few,TRBJ2-7,-,CATSDPVTREQYF,TGTGCCACCAGTGACCCGGTAACGAGGGAGCAGTACTTC
TRBV11-2,-,TRBJ2-1,-,CASSLVGQNEQFF,TGTGCCAGCAGCTTAGTAGGTCAAAATGAGCAGTTCTTC
TRBV29-1,-,TRBJ2-1,-,CSVTREGAVKWNEQFF,TGCAGCGTGACACGGGAGGGGGCAGTGAAGTGGAATGAGCAGTTCTTC
TRBV2,few,TRBJ2-7,TRBD1,CASSTGTDEQYF,TGTGCCAGCAGTACCGGGACAGACGAGCAGTACTTC
TRBV10-3,once,TRBJ2-3,TRBD2,CASASGGGSTDTQYF,TGTGCCAGCGCTAGCGGGGGGGGTAGCACAGATACGCAGTATTTT
TRBV15,few,TRBJ1-5,-,CATSRDLGHRNYQPQHF,TGTGCCACCAGCAGAGATCTGGGACATAGAAATTACCAGCCCCAGCATTTT
TRBV9,-,TRBJ2-7,-,CASSVGAEQYF,TGTGCCAGCAGCGTCGGGGCCGAGCAGTACTTC
TRBV19,few,TRBJ1-3,-,CASSMDHSGNTIYF,TGTGCCAGTAGTATGGACCACTCTGGAAACACCATATATTTT
TRBV7-8,once,TRBJ2-7,TRBD2,CASSLAWASGYYEQYF,TGTGCCAGCAGCTTAGCGTGGGCTAGCGGGTACTACGAGCAGTACTTC
TRBV7-2,-,TRBJ1-2,-,CASSPQQDYGYTF,TGTGCCAGCAGCCCGCAACAGGACTATGGCTACACCTTC
TRBV19,few,TRBJ2-3,TRBD2,CASSIGEGSTDTQYF,TGTGCCAGTAGTATTGGGGAGGGTAGCACAGATACGCAGTATTTT
TRBV4-3,-,TRBJ2-1,TRBD2,CASSVHPIGFTSGYNEQFF,TGCGCCAGCAGCGTCCACCCTATCGGGTTTACTAGCGGTTACAATGAGCAGTTCTTC
TRBV4-3,-,TRBJ2-7,TRBD1,CASSPGQGVSYEQYF,TGCGCCAGCAGCCCCGGACAGGGAGTTTCCTACGAGCAGTACTTC
TRBV6-2/TRBV6-3,-,TRBJ2-5,-,CASSYSTYWETQYF,TGTGCCAGCAGTTACTCGACGTATTGGGAGACCCAGTACTTC
TRBV10-3,-,TRBJ2-7,-,CAISPKGTYSYEQYF,TGTGCCATCAGCCCCAAGGGGACTTACTCCTACGAGCAGTACTTC
TRBV7-2,-,TRBJ2-5,TRBD2,CASSPQVRASGEQETQYF,TGTGCCAGCAGCCCCCAAGTTCGGGCTAGCGGGGAGCAAGAGACCCAGTACTTC
TRBV19,-,TRBJ1-6,-,CASSIGPGTLNSPLHF,TGTGCCAGTAGTATAGGGCCCGGGACACTTAATTCACCCCTCCACTTT
TRBV11-2,-,TRBJ2-5,TRBD1,CASSLGDREGETQYF,TGTGCCAGCAGCTTAGGGGACAGGGAAGGGGAGACCCAGTACTTC
TRBV3-1/TRBV3-2,-,TRBJ2-2,-,CASSTPGANTGELFF,TGTGCCAGCAGCACGCCAGGAGCGAACACCGGGGAGCTGTTTTTT
TRBV18,-,TRBJ2-7,TRBD1,CASSPPIGQGQYEQYF,TGTGCCAGCTCACCACCCATCGGACAGGGCCAATACGAGCAGTACTTC
TRBV27,-,TRBJ2-1,TRBD2,CASRPRDYSLEQFF,TGTGCCAGCAGACCCCGGGACTACAGTCTAGAGCAGTTCTTC
TRBV7-9,-,TRBJ1-1,-,CASSQRGGVLEAFF,TGTGCCAGCAGCCAACGGGGAGGGGTGCTTGAAGCTTTCTTT
TRBV27,-,TRBJ2-7,-,CASSHYRVDQSYEQYF,TGTGCCAGCAGTCACTATAGGGTAGATCAGTCCTACGAGCAGTACTTC
TRBV29-1,-,TRBJ1-2,TRBD1,CSVEPGTGEGGYTF,TGCAGCGTTGAACCCGGGACAGGGGAAGGAGGCTACACCTTC